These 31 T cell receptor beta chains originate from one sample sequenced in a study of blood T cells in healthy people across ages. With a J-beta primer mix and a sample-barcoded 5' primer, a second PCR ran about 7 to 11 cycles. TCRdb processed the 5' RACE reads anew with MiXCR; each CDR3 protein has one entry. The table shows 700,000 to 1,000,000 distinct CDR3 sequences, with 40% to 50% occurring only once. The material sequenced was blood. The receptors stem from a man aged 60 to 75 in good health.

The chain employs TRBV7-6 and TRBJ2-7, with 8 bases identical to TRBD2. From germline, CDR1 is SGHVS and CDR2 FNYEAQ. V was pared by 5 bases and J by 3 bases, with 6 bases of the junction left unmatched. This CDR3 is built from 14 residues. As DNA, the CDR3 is TGTGCCAGCAGCCACACGGGACTAGTCTACGAGCAGTACTTC. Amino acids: CASSHTGLVYEQYF.

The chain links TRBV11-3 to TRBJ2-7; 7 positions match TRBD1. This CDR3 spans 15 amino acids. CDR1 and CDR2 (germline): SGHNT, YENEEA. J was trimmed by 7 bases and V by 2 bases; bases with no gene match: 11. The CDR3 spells CASSLKGAAYNEQYF. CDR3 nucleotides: TGTGCCAGCAGCTTAAAGGGGGCCGCCTACAATGAGCAGTACTTC.

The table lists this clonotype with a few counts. Here the CDR3 DNA reads TGTGCCAGCACCCCTTTGGGGGGGGGAGAGACCCAGTACTTC. Protein product: CASTPLGGGETQYF. J is TRBJ2-5 and V is TRBV27, with 7 bases lining up with TRBD2. The CDR3 consists of 14 residues. V dropped 7 bases and J dropped 4; count of bases not matched to a gene: 9. Germline values: CDR1 MNHEY, CDR2 SMNVEV (reference sequence).

As DNA, the CDR3 is TGTGCCACCAGTGGTGGGGTCGGTCAGCCCCAGCATTTT. It codes for CATSGGVGQPQHF. This chain uses TRBV24-1 with TRBJ1-5; D unclear. The V end lost 5 bases, the J end lost 6 bases, and 10 bases lay between the germline ends. Germline CDR1 and CDR2: KGHDR and SFDVKD. The CDR3 is 13 amino acids.

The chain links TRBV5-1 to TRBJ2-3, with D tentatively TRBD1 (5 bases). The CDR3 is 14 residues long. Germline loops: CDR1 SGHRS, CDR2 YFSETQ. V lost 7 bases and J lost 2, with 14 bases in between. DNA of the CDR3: TGCGCCAGCTCAGACAGCTGGAACACAGATACGCAGTATTTT. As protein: CASSDSWNTDTQYF. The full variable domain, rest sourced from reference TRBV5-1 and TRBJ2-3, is KAGVTQTPRYLIKTRGQQVTLSCSPISGHRSVSWYQQTPGQGLQFLFEYFSETQRNKGNFPGRFSGRQFSNSRSEMNVSTLELGDSALYLCASSDSWNTDTQYFGPGTRLTVL.

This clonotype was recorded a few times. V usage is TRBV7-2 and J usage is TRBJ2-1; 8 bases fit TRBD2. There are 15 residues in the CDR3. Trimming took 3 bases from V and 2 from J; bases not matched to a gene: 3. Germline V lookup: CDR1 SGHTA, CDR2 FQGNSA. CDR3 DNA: TGTGCCAGCAGCTTTAGCGGGACCACCTACAATGAGCAGTTCTTC. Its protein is CASSFSGTTYNEQFF. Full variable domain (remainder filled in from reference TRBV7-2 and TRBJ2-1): GAGVSQSPSNKVTEKGKDVELRCDPISGHTALYWYRQSLGQGLEFLIYFQGNSAPDKSGLPSDRFSAERTGGSVSTLTIQRTQQEDSAVYLCASSFSGTTYNEQFFGPGTRLTVL.

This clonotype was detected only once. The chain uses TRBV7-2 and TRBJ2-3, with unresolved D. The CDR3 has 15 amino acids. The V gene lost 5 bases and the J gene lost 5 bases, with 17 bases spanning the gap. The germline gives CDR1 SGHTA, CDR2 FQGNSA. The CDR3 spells CASSPQILLEDTQYF. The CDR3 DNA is TGTGCCAGCAGCCCCCAAATACTTTTAGAAGATACGCAGTATTTT.

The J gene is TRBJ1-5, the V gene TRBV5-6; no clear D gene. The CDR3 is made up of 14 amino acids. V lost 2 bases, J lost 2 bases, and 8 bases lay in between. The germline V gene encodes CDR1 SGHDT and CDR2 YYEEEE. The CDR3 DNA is TGTGCCAGCAGCTTTAGTAGGGGCAATCAGCCCCAGCATTTT. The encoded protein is CASSFSRGNQPQHF.

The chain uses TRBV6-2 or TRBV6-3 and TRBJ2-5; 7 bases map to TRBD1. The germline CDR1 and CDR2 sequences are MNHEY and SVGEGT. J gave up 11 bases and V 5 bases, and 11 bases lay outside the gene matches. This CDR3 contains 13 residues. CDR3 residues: CASSLRTGNEQYF. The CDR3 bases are TGTGCCAGCAGTCTACGGACAGGCAATGAGCAGTACTTC.

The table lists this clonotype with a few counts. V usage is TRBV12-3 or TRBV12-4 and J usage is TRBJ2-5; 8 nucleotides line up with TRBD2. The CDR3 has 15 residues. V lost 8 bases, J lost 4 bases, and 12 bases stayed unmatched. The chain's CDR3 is CASSRGSGGLETQYF. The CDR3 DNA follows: TGTGCCAGCTCAAGGGGTTCGGGGGGGCTAGAGACCCAGTACTTC.

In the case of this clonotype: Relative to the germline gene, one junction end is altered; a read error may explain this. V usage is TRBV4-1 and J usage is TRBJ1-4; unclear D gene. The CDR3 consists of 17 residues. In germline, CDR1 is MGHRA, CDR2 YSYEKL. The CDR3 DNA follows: TGCGCCAGCAGCCAAGATCTTAGGAGTACGACTAAGGAAAAACTGTTTTTT. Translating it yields CASSQDLRSTTKEKLFF.

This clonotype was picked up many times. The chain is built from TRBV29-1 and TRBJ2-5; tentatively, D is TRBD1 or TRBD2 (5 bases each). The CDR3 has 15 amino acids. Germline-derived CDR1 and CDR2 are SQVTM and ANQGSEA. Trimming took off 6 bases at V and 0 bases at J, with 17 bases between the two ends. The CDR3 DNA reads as TGCAGCGTAAGCCCCGGGACCGCGTACCAAGAGACCCAGTACTTC. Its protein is CSVSPGTAYQETQYF.

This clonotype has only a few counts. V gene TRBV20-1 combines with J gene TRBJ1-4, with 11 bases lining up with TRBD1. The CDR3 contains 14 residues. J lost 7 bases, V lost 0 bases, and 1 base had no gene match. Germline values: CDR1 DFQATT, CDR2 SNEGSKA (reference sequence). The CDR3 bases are TGCAGTGCTAGAGAGGGGACAGGGGGTGAAAAACTGTTTTTT. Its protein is CSAREGTGGEKLFF.

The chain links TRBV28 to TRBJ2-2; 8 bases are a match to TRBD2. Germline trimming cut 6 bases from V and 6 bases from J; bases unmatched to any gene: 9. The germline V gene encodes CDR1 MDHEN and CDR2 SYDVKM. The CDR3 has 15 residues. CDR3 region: CASSLGLGEAGELFF. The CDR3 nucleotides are TGTGCCAGCAGCCTGGGACTAGGAGAGGCCGGGGAGCTGTTTTTT.

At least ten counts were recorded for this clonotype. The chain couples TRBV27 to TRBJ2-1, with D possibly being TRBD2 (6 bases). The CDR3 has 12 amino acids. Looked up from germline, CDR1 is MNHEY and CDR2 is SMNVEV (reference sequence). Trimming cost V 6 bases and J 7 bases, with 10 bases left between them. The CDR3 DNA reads TGTGCCAGCAGCCGGAGCGGGAATGAGCAGTTCTTC. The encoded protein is CASSRSGNEQFF.

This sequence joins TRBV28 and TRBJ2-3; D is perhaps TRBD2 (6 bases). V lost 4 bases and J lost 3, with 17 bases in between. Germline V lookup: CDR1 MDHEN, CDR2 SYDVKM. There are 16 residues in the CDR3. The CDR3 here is CASSSPPAEGTDTQYF. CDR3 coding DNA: TGTGCCAGCAGTTCCCCCCCGGCGGAGGGTACAGATACGCAGTATTTT. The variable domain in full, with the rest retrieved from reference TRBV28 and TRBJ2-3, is DVKVTQSSRYLVKRTGEKVFLECVQDMDHENMFWYRQDPGLGLRLIYFSYDVKMKEKGDIPEGYSVSREKKERFSLILESASTNQTSMYLCASSSPPAEGTDTQYFGPGTRLTVL.

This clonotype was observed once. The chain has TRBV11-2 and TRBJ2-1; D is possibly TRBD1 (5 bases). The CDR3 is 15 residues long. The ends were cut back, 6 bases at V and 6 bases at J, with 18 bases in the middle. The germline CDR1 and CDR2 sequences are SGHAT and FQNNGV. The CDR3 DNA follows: TGTGCCAGCAGGGGGTGGCAGGGTGTGGCCAATGAGCAGTTCTTC. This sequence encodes CASRGWQGVANEQFF.

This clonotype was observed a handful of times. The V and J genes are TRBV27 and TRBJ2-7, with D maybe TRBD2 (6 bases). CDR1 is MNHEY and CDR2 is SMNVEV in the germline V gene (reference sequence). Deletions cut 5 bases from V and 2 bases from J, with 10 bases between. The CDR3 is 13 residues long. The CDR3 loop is CASSPQRAYEQYF. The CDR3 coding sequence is TGTGCCAGCAGTCCCCAGCGGGCCTACGAGCAGTACTTC.

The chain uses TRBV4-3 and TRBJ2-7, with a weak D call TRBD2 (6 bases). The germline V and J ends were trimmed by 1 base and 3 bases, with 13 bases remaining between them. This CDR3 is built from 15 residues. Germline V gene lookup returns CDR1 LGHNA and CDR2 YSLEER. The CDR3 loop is CASSQGHGGVYEQYF. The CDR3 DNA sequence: TGCGCCAGCAGCCAAGGCCATGGCGGGGTCTACGAGCAGTACTTC.

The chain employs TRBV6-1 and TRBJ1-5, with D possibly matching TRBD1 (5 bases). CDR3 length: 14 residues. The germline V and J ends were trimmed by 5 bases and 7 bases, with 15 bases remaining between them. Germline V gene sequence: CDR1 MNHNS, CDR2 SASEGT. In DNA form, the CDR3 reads TGTGCCAGCAGTAGTCAGGGTGGGGTCCAGCCCCAGCATTTT. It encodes CASSSQGGVQPQHF.

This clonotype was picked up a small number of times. CDR3 region: CASSRGVGSYYEQYF. CDR3 in DNA: TGTGCCAGCAGCCGAGGGGTGGGGTCTTACTACGAGCAGTACTTC. The chain employs TRBV13 and TRBJ2-7; D tentatively fits TRBD1 or TRBD2 (5 bases each). Germline lookup yields CDR1 PRHDT and CDR2 FYEKMQ (reference sequence). Trimming left V 5 bases short and J 3 bases short, with 17 bases between. The CDR3 runs to 15 residues.

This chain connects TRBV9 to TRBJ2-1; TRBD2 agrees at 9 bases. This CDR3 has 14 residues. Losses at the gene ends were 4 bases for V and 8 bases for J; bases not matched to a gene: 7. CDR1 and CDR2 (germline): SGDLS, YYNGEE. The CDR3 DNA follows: TGTGCCAGCAGCCTCTTAGCGGGGGTGGATGAGCAGTTCTTC. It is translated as CASSLLAGVDEQFF.

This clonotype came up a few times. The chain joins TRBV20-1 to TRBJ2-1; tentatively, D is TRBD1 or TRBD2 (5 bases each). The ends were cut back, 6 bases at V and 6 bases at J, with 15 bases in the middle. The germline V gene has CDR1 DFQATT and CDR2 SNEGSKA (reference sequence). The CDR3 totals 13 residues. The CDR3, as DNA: TGCAGTGCCGGGGCCCCTGGTACCAATGAGCAGTTCTTC. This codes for CSAGAPGTNEQFF.

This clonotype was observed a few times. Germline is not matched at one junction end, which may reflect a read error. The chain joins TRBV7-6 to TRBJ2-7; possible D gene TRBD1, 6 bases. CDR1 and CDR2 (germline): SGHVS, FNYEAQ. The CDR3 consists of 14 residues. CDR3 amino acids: CASSETGLSSEQYF. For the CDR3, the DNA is TGTGCCAGCAGCGAGACAGGTCTGTCCTCCGAGCAGTACTTC.

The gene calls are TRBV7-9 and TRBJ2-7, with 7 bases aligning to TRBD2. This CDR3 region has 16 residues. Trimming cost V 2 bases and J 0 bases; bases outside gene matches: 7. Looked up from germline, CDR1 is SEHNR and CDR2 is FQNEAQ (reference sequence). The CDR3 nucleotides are TGTGCCAGCAGCTTACACCGGGACTACTACTCCTACGAGCAGTACTTC. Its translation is CASSLHRDYYSYEQYF.

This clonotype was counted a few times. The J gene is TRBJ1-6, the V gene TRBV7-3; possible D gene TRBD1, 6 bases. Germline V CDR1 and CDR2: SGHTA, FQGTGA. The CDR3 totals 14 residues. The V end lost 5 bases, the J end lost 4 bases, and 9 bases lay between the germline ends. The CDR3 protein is CASSVQGYNSPLHF. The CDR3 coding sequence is TGTGCCAGCAGCGTTCAGGGGTATAATTCACCCCTCCACTTT.

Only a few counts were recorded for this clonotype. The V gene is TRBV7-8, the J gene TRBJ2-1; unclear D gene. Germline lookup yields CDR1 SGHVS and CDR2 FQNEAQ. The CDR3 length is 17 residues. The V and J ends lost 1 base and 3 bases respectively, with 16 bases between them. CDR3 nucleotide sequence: TGTGCCAGCAGCTTAGATATCTTCCGGCCTTACTACAATGAGCAGTTCTTC. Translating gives CASSLDIFRPYYNEQFF. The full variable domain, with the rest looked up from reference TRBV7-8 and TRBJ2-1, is GAGVSQSPRYKVAKRGQDVALRCDPISGHVSLFWYQQALGQGPEFLTYFQNEAQLDKSGLPSDRFFAERPEGSVSTLKIQRTQQEDSAVYLCASSLDIFRPYYNEQFFGPGTRLTVL.

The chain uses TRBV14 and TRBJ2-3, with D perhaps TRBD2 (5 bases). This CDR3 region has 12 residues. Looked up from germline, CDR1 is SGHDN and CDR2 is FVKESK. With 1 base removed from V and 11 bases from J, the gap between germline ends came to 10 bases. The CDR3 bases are TGTGCCAGCAGCCAAGTTGGGAGCGGGCAGTATTTT. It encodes CASSQVGSGQYF.

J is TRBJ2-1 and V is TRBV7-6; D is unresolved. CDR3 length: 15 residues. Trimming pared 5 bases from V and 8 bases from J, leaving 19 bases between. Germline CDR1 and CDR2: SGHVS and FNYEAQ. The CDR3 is CASSPYDTSIDEQFF. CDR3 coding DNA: TGTGCCAGCAGCCCATACGACACGTCGATCGATGAGCAGTTCTTC.

CDR3 loop: CASRLWGSGASSSEKLFF. In DNA, the CDR3 is TGTGCCAGTCGTCTATGGGGGTCAGGGGCATCTTCGAGTGAAAAACTGTTTTTT. The chain joins TRBV7-9 to TRBJ1-4, with D tentatively TRBD1 (6 bases). Between the trimmed V and J ends, which lost 9 bases and 7 bases, there was a span of 30 bases. Germline CDR1 and CDR2: SEHNR and FQNEAQ (reference sequence). The CDR3 totals 18 residues. The whole variable domain, filled in from reference TRBV7-9 and TRBJ1-4, reads DTGVSQNPRHKITKRGQNVTFRCDPISEHNRLYWYRQTLGQGPEFLTYFQNEAQLEKSRLLSDRFSAERPKGSFSTLEIQRTEQGDSAMYLCASRLWGSGASSSEKLFFGSGTQLSVL.

The CDR3 DNA follows: TGTGCCACCCAAGCGGGGAGCACAGATACGCAGTATTTT. This translates into CATQAGSTDTQYF. This chain joins TRBV28 and TRBJ2-3; 7 bases agree with TRBD2. CDR1 and CDR2 from the germline V gene are MDHEN and SYDVKM. This CDR3 has 13 residues. Trimming cost V 10 bases and J 0 bases; bases outside gene matches: 4. The full variable domain, rest sourced from reference TRBV28 and TRBJ2-3, is DVKVTQSSRYLVKRTGEKVFLECVQDMDHENMFWYRQDPGLGLRLIYFSYDVKMKEKGDIPEGYSVSREKKERFSLILESASTNQTSMYLCATQAGSTDTQYFGPGTRLTVL.